These 22 T cell receptor beta chains were sequenced from one sample in a study of cytomegalovirus exposure and HLA in healthy donors. The PCR was carried out with 60 Vbeta primers and 13 Jbeta primers. Measured with immunoSEQ multiplex PCR; TCRdb has only the in-frame clones, and not every one. In the table there are some 76,000 clones, about nine tenths of which are singletons. Sequencing was carried out using PBMCs. These TCRs come from a woman aged 30 to 39 in good health and CMV-seronegative.

The genes are TRBV28 and TRBJ1-5; tentative D call: TRBD1 (6 bases). The CDR3 length is 15 residues. Trimming took 5 bases from V and 4 from J, leaving 15 bases between them. Germline V gives CDR1 MDHEN, CDR2 SYDVKM. CDR3 sequence reads: CASSPREGVNQPQHF. CDR3 DNA sequence: TGTGCCAGCAGTCCCCGAGAGGGGGTAAATCAGCCCCAGCATTTT.

The chain employs TRBV25-1 and TRBJ1-1, with TRBD1 matching 7 bases. Germline V lookup: CDR1 MGHDK, CDR2 SYGVNS. The CDR3 spans 13 residues. Trimming at V came to 8 bases and at J to 0 bases, leaving 3 bases not matched to a gene. In nucleotides, the CDR3 is TGTGCCAGCCGACAGGGAGTGAACACTGAAGCTTTCTTT. Translating it yields CASRQGVNTEAFF.

The V gene is TRBV11-2, the J gene TRBJ2-3; 9 nucleotides agree with TRBD2. The V gene's germline CDR1 is SGHAT and CDR2 FQNNGV. V shed 5 bases, J shed 5 bases, and the junction held 5 bases outside the gene matches. The CDR3 consists of 14 residues. CDR3 nucleotides: TGTGCCAGCAGCGACGGACTAGCGCTAGATACGCAGTATTTT. Its translation: CASSDGLALDTQYF.

V usage is TRBV25-1 and J usage is TRBJ1-1; TRBD1 might be the D (5 bases). CDR1 is MGHDK and CDR2 is SYGVNS in the germline V gene. The ends were cut back, 2 bases at V and 7 bases at J, with 14 bases in the middle. CDR3 size: 14 residues. DNA of the CDR3: TGTGCCAGCAGTGAAGCGGGACGGCCGATTGAAGCTTTCTTT. As protein: CASSEAGRPIEAFF.

V gene TRBV7-9 combines with J gene TRBJ2-7, with D possibly matching TRBD1 (6 bases). There are 16 residues in the CDR3. CDR1 is SEHNR and CDR2 is FQNEAQ in the germline V gene (reference sequence). The V and J ends lost 5 bases and 1 base respectively, with 18 bases between them. The CDR3 DNA is TGTGCCAGCAGCGAATCAGGTGGCCAGGGGTCCTACGAGCAGTACTTC. Its translation is CASSESGGQGSYEQYF.

The CDR3: CASGWAGEDLDQPQHF. The DNA for the CDR3 is TGTGCCAGCGGATGGGCAGGGGAAGATTTAGATCAGCCCCAGCATTTT. The chain has TRBV28 and TRBJ1-5; possibly TRBD1 for D (6 bases). The CDR3 spans 16 residues. Trimming left V 8 bases short and J 5 bases short, with 22 bases between. Germline V gene lookup returns CDR1 MDHEN and CDR2 SYDVKM.

V and J are TRBV28 and TRBJ2-2; 11 positions agree with TRBD1. The CDR3 spans 15 residues. The germline V gene has CDR1 MDHEN and CDR2 SYDVKM. Trimming took 5 bases from V and 7 from J; bases not matched to a gene: 6. The CDR3 sequence: CASSVGTGGYGELFF. The CDR3 nucleotides read TGTGCCAGCAGTGTAGGGACAGGGGGGTACGGGGAGCTGTTTTTT. The entire variable domain, with the rest obtained from reference TRBV28 and TRBJ2-2, is as follows: DVKVTQSSRYLVKRTGEKVFLECVQDMDHENMFWYRQDPGLGLRLIYFSYDVKMKEKGDIPEGYSVSREKKERFSLILESASTNQTSMYLCASSVGTGGYGELFFGEGSRLTVL.

The genes are TRBV28 and TRBJ2-1, with 10 bases identical to TRBD2. Germline V gene data show CDR1 as MDHEN and CDR2 as SYDVKM. Trimming cost V 6 bases and J 4 bases; bases outside gene matches: 6. The CDR3 sequence is 15 residues long. The CDR3 region has the DNA TGTGCCAGCAGCCCCGGGACTAGCGAATACAATGAGCAGTTCTTC. Encoded protein: CASSPGTSEYNEQFF.

The chain recombines TRBV4-2 with TRBJ2-7, with D perhaps TRBD2 (7 bases). CDR1 LGHNA and CDR2 YNFKEQ come from the germline V gene. The V gene lost 0 bases and the J gene lost 2 bases, with 26 bases spanning the gap. The CDR3 contains 20 residues. The DNA for the CDR3 is TGTGCCAGCAGCCAAGATCCTAAGTGGCTTCGAGGGAGGGGGACCTACGAGCAGTACTTC. Protein: CASSQDPKWLRGRGTYEQYF.

The rearrangement joins TRBV4-3 to TRBJ2-7, with a possible D match to TRBD1 (5 bases). V was pared by 0 bases and J by 0 bases, with 12 bases between. This CDR3 has 16 amino acids. The germline CDR1 and CDR2 sequences are LGHNA and YSLEER. CDR3 sequence (DNA): TGCGCCAGCAGCCAAGATAATCCAGGGCACTCCTACGAGCAGTACTTC. It encodes CASSQDNPGHSYEQYF.

This chain uses TRBV28 with TRBJ2-3, with unresolved D. The CDR3 has 16 amino acids. CDR1 and CDR2 (germline): MDHEN, SYDVKM. The V and J ends lost 4 bases and 0 bases respectively, with 14 bases between them. The CDR3 here is CASSSPTSRSTDTQYF. CDR3 nucleotide sequence: TGTGCCAGCAGTTCCCCGACTTCTCGGAGCACAGATACGCAGTATTTT.

The J gene is TRBJ1-1, the V gene TRBV28, with D unresolved. This CDR3 has 12 amino acids. CDR1 is MDHEN, CDR2 SYDVKM, per germline. The V gene lost 7 bases and the J gene lost 3 bases, with 9 bases spanning the gap. The CDR3 sequence is CASTHQDTEAFF. In nucleotides, the CDR3 is TGTGCCAGCACCCACCAGGACACTGAAGCTTTCTTT.

The chain links TRBV19 to TRBJ2-5, with TRBD2 matching over 7 bases. The tail of the sequence fits TRBJ2-7 better, so the J call may be wrong. Germline CDR1 reads LNHDA; CDR2 reads SQIVND (reference sequence). This CDR3 region has 14 residues. CDR3 in DNA: TGTGCCAGTAGTTCTAGCGGACCCACCTACGAGCAGTACTTC. Protein product: CASSSSGPTYEQYF.

The rearrangement uses TRBV29-1 and TRBJ2-7, with TRBD1 matching over 8 bases. The V and J ends lost 4 bases and 3 bases, in that order; junction bases with no gene match: 2. CDR1 and CDR2 from the germline V gene are SQVTM and ANQGSEA. The CDR3 totals 12 residues. The CDR3 spells CSVVGQGYEQYF. CDR3 DNA: TGCAGCGTTGTTGGACAGGGCTACGAGCAGTACTTC.

V usage is TRBV5-6 and J usage is TRBJ2-3; 14 bases align to TRBD2. Germline assignment: CDR1 SGHDT and CDR2 YYEEEE. The CDR3 is made up of 16 amino acids. Germline trimming cut 4 bases from V and 5 bases from J; bases unmatched to any gene: 6. CDR3 loop: CASSRQGLAGGDTQYF. In nucleotides, the CDR3 is TGTGCCAGCAGCCGTCAAGGACTAGCGGGAGGAGATACGCAGTATTTT.

The J gene is TRBJ1-1, the V gene TRBV28, with D possibly TRBD1 on 6 matching bases. CDR1 is MDHEN and CDR2 is SYDVKM in the germline V gene. V was shortened by 8 bases and J by 1 base, with 14 bases between the two germline ends. This CDR3 contains 14 residues. CDR3 sequence: CASGSQGANTEAFF. As DNA, the CDR3 is TGTGCCAGCGGATCACAGGGAGCGAACACTGAAGCTTTCTTT.

This rearrangement joins TRBV25-1 to TRBJ2-3, with 8 bases that match TRBD2. CDR1 and CDR2 from the germline V gene are MGHDK and SYGVNS. V shed 7 bases and J 6 bases; nucleotides not matched to a gene: 15. The length of the CDR3 is 16 residues. The CDR3 region has the DNA TGTGCCAGCACCCCAGGGGTAGCGGGACGACCCGATACGCAGTATTTT. Amino acid sequence: CASTPGVAGRPDTQYF.

This chain links TRBV6-5 with TRBJ2-1, with 12 bases lining up with TRBD2. The CDR3 sequence is 14 residues long. Germline V gene data show CDR1 as MNHEY and CDR2 as SVGAGI. The V gene end was trimmed by 8 bases and the J gene end by 9 bases; junction bases not matched to a gene: 8. CDR3 protein: CASFPSGRAPEQFF. CDR3 in DNA: TGTGCCAGCTTCCCTAGCGGGAGGGCCCCTGAGCAGTTCTTC.

The V gene is TRBV19, the J gene TRBJ1-5; D gene unclear. Between the trimmed V and J ends, which lost 9 bases and 6 bases, there was a span of 21 bases. The CDR3 length is 15 residues. CDR1 and CDR2 from the germline V gene are LNHDA and SQIVND (reference sequence). The CDR3 nucleotides read TGTGCCAGCCAAAGTGGGCCCCTGGGAGCTCAGCCCCAGCATTTT. Amino acids: CASQSGPLGAQPQHF.

On this clone: One junction end disagrees with the germline gene, perhaps due to a read error. The V and J genes are TRBV27 and TRBJ2-3, with D maybe TRBD1 (6 bases). CDR3 size: 16 residues. Per germline, CDR1 MNHEY and CDR2 SMNVEV (reference sequence). As DNA, the CDR3 is TGTGCCAGCAGTCTATCGACAGGCCTCCACAGAGGTACGCAGTATTTT. Translation gives CASSLSTGLHRGTQYF.

The chain couples TRBV5-4 to TRBJ1-1; 9 bases agree with TRBD1. CDR3 size: 14 residues. The germline V gene encodes CDR1 SGHNT and CDR2 YYREEE (reference sequence). V was pared by 4 bases and J by 7 bases, with 8 bases of the junction left unmatched. CDR3 nucleotide sequence: TGTGCCAGCAGCGCCCGGACAGGGGTAATTGAAGCTTTCTTT. Translation gives CASSARTGVIEAFF.

The chain couples TRBV30 to TRBJ2-7; 11 bases are shared with TRBD2. The CDR3 covers 12 residues. Germline V gene lookup returns CDR1 GTSNPN and CDR2 SVGIG (reference sequence). Trimming took 5 bases from V and 3 from J; bases not matched to a gene: 0. CDR3 DNA sequence: TGTGCCTGGGGGACTAGCGGCTACGAGCAGTACTTC. Amino acid sequence: CAWGTSGYEQYF.